What follows is one T cell receptor beta chain and its context. The sample belongs to a study of blood T cell repertoires in COVID-19. Study-level background: The samples span acute and convalescent COVID-19 from the United States, Italy and Spain.

The V and J ends lost 4 bases and 7 bases, in that order; junction bases with no gene match: 14. Germline CDR1 and CDR2: LGHDT and YNNKEL (reference sequence). CDR3 length equals 18 residues. TCRdb's copy holds only in-frame clones and misses some; the assay was immunoSEQ multiplex PCR. The sample lists roughly 66,000 clones, around 82% seen once, with approximately 6.6% in the top ten. Material: peripheral blood. This clonotype originated in a man aged 55-75 years with acute or convalescent COVID-19. The rearrangement uses TRBV3-1 (or the pseudogene TRBV3-2) and TRBJ2-3, with TRBD2 matching 13 bases. In DNA, the CDR3 is TGTGCCAGCAGCCCCCCGGTCGGAACTAGCGGGGGGGGTAATACGCAGTATTTT. It yields the protein CASSPPVGTSGGGNTQYF.